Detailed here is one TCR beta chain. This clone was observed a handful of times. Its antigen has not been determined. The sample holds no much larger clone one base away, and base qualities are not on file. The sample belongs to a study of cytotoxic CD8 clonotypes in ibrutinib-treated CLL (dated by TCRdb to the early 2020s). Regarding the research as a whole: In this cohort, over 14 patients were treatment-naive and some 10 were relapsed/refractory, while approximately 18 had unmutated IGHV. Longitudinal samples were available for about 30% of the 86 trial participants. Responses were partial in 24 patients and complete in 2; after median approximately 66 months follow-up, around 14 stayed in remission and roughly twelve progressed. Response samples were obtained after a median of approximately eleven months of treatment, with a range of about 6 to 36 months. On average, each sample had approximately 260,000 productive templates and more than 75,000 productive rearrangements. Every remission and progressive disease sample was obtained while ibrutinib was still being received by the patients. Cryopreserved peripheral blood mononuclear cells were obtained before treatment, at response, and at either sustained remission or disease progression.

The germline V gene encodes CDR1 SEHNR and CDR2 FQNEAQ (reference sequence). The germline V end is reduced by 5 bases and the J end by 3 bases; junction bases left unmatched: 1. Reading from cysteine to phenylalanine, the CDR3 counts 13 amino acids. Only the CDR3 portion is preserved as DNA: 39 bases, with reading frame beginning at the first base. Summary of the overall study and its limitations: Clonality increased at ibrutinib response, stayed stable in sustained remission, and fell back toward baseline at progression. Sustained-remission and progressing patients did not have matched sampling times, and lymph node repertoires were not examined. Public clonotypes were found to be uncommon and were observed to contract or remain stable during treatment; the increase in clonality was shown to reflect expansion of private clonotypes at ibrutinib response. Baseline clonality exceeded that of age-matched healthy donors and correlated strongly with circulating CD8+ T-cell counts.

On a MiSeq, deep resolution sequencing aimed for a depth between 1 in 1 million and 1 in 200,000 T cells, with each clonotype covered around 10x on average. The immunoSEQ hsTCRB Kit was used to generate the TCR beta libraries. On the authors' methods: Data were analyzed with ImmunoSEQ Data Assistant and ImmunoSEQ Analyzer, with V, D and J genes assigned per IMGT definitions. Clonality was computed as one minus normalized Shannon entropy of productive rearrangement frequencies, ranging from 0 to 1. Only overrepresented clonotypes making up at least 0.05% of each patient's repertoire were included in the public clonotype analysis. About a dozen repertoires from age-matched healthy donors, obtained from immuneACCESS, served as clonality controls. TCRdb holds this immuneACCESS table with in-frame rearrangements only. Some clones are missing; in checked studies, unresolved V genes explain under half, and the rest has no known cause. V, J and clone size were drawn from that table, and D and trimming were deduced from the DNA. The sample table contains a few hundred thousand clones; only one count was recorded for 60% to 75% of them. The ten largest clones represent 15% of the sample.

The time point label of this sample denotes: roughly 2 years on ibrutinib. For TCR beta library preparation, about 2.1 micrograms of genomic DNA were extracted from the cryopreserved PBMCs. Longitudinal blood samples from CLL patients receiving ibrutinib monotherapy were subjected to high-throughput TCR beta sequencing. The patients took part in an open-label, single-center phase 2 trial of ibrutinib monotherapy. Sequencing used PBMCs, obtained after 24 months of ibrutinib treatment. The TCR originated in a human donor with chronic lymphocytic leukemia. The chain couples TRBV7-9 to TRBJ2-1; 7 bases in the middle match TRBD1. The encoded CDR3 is CASSDRDYNEQFF. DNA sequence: TGTGCCAGCAGCGACAGGGACTACAATGAGCAGTTCTTC.